These 27 T cell receptor beta chains were sequenced from one sample in a study of OX40 agonist ivuxolimab in advanced cancers. TCRdb's copy holds only in-frame clones and misses some; the assay was immunoSEQ multiplex PCR. The table includes almost 35,000 clones, 70% to 80% detected once. Here the sequenced sample was CD4+ or CD8+ T cells sorted from blood, taken in a trial of the OX40 agonist ivuxolimab. These receptors originate from an adult with an advanced solid tumor such as melanoma, head and neck, liver or kidney cancer.

In this sample, this clone turned up a few times. The J gene is TRBJ2-7, the V gene TRBV6-6; TRBD2 is a possible D gene (6 bases). This CDR3 comprises 13 residues. Germline-derived CDR1 and CDR2 are MNHNY and SVGAGI (reference sequence). V was trimmed by 7 bases and J by 2 bases, leaving 12 bases between them. DNA of the CDR3: TGTGCCAGCATGGATTGGGGGGCCTACGAGCAGTACTTC. It codes for CASMDWGAYEQYF.

The chain joins TRBV2 to TRBJ1-5; TRBD1 might be the D (5 bases). CDR3 length: 13 amino acids. The V end lost 7 bases, the J end lost 3 bases, and 10 bases lay between the germline ends. Germline V lookup: CDR1 SNHLY, CDR2 FYNNEI. The CDR3 DNA reads TGTGCCAGCAACGGGGGATTCAATCAGCCCCAGCATTTT. This encodes CASNGGFNQPQHF.

The V gene is TRBV5-1, the J gene TRBJ1-4; D gene ambiguous. The CDR3 has 14 amino acids. Trimming removed 1 base at V and 0 bases at J, with 4 bases between. Germline V gives CDR1 SGHRS, CDR2 YFSETQ. Here the CDR3 DNA reads TGCGCCAGCAGCTTGCAGGCAACTAATGAAAAACTGTTTTTT. Translation: CASSLQATNEKLFF.

The chain couples TRBV4-2 to TRBJ1-4, with a tentative D call TRBD1 (5 bases). This CDR3 region has 14 residues. V gave up 5 bases and J gave up 6 bases, with 13 bases separating them. Germline V gives CDR1 LGHNA, CDR2 YNFKEQ. In nucleotides, the CDR3 is TGTGCCAGCAGCTTGACCTGGGGGTATGAAAAACTGTTTTTT. Translating gives CASSLTWGYEKLFF.

This clone was seen once. The J gene is TRBJ2-5, the V gene TRBV18; D is possibly TRBD2 (6 bases). V lost 3 bases and J lost 2, with 13 bases in between. Germline CDR1 and CDR2: KGHSH and LQKENI. There are 15 residues in the CDR3. Here the CDR3 DNA reads TGTGCCAGCTCACCCGATGACGGGGGACAAGAGACCCAGTACTTC. Protein sequence: CASSPDDGGQETQYF.

The chain links TRBV16 to TRBJ2-1; TRBD2 is a possible D gene (7 bases). The CDR3 is 12 residues long. Germline V gene sequence: CDR1 KGHSY, CDR2 FQNENV. Trimming removed 4 bases at V and 8 bases at J, with 9 bases between. The CDR3 spells CASSLGGHEQFF. In DNA form, the CDR3 reads TGTGCCAGCAGCCTGGGGGGGCATGAGCAGTTCTTC.

CDR3 region: CASSLWGGNEQFF. The CDR3 coding sequence is TGTGCCAGCAGTTTGTGGGGGGGCAATGAGCAGTTCTTC. This chain links TRBV27 with TRBJ2-1, with 7 bases lining up with TRBD2. The CDR3 spans 13 residues. Germline V CDR1 and CDR2: MNHEY, SMNVEV (reference sequence). Losses at the gene ends were 3 bases for V and 6 bases for J; bases not matched to a gene: 2.

This clone was seen a single time. This chain links TRBV7-8 with TRBJ1-1; a possible D gene is TRBD1 (6 bases). Germline CDR1 and CDR2: SGHVS and FQNEAQ. There are 17 residues in the CDR3. The CDR3, as DNA: TGTGCACTGCTCCCCGGCGGGGACATTACCGGGAGCACTGAAGCTTTCTTT. Its protein product is CALLPGGDITGSTEAFF.

The chain has TRBV7-9 and TRBJ2-1; TRBD2 matches 8 bases. V shed 5 bases, J shed 4 bases, and the junction held 7 bases outside the gene matches. Germline lookup yields CDR1 SEHNR and CDR2 FQNEAQ (reference sequence). The CDR3 spans 15 residues. The CDR3 nucleotides are TGTGCCAGCAGCGCCTATCGCGGGGGGTACAATGAGCAGTTCTTC. This gives the protein CASSAYRGGYNEQFF.

This clone was seen only once. The rearrangement uses TRBV30 and TRBJ1-4; 11 bases are a match to TRBD1. This CDR3 is 14 amino acids long. V lost 4 bases, J lost 5 bases, and 3 bases stayed unmatched. CDR1 is GTSNPN and CDR2 is SVGIG in the germline V gene (reference sequence). For the CDR3, the DNA is TGTGCCTGGAAGGGGACAGGGGGAAATGAAAAACTGTTTTTT. Protein product: CAWKGTGGNEKLFF.

The V gene is TRBV27, the J gene TRBJ1-2, with 9 bases identical to TRBD1. The CDR3 is made up of 13 amino acids. CDR1 is MNHEY, CDR2 SMNVEV, per germline (reference sequence). J was trimmed by 7 bases and V by 5 bases; bases with no gene match: 5. The CDR3 DNA reads TGTGCCAGCAGTATACAGGGGGCTGGTGGCTACACCTTC. It encodes CASSIQGAGGYTF.

V gene TRBV5-1 combines with J gene TRBJ2-7, with 11 bases matching TRBD2. This CDR3 contains 16 residues. Germline lookup yields CDR1 SGHRS and CDR2 YFSETQ. V gave up 4 bases and J gave up 2 bases; unmatched junction bases: 8. In nucleotides, the CDR3 is TGCGCCAGCAGCCCTAGCGGGGGGCCTCTTACCTACGAGCAGTACTTC. It yields the protein CASSPSGGPLTYEQYF.

This chain connects TRBV10-1 to TRBJ2-2; 7 positions match TRBD1. CDR1 WNHNN and CDR2 SYGVQD come from the germline V gene (reference sequence). V gave up 4 bases and J gave up 4 bases; unmatched junction bases: 6. The CDR3 has 15 amino acids. The CDR3 loop is CASSVRDRATGELFF. The CDR3 DNA reads as TGCGCCAGCAGTGTCCGGGACAGAGCCACCGGGGAGCTGTTTTTT.

This clone came up once. CDR3 sequence reads: CASSSRQGIPKIYYEQYF. The CDR3 region has the DNA TGTGCCAGCAGTTCGAGGCAGGGGATACCCAAAATTTATTACGAGCAGTACTTC. This chain connects TRBV28 to TRBJ2-7; D is perhaps TRBD1 (6 bases). Germline assignment: CDR1 MDHEN and CDR2 SYDVKM. V was shortened by 4 bases and J by 4 bases, with 26 bases between the two germline ends. The CDR3 length is 18 residues.

For this clone: Other DNA sequences in the same sample also yield this CDR3. V is TRBV10-1 and J is TRBJ2-2; D is unclear. Trimming cost V 8 bases and J 2 bases, with 12 bases left between them. The germline CDR1 and CDR2 sequences are WNHNN and SYGVQD (reference sequence). This CDR3 is 14 amino acids long. The CDR3 DNA sequence: TGCGCCAGCGTTGAAAGACTCAACACCGGGGAGCTGTTTTTT. It translates to CASVERLNTGELFF.

The rearrangement joins TRBV19 to TRBJ2-1; 11 bases line up with TRBD1. Germline lookup yields CDR1 LNHDA and CDR2 SQIVND (reference sequence). Losses at the gene ends were 6 bases for V and 7 bases for J; bases not matched to a gene: 8. The CDR3 runs 15 residues. The CDR3 DNA is TGTGCCAGTAGCCCGGGACAGGGGGGTTCGAATGAGCAGTTCTTC. It codes for CASSPGQGGSNEQFF.

This clone turned up a few times. The chain recombines TRBV15 with TRBJ1-2; 8 bases agree with TRBD1. The CDR3 is 13 amino acids. V trimming: 5 bases; J trimming: 8 bases; junction bases outside the gene matches: 7. Per germline, CDR1 LNHNV and CDR2 YYDKDF (reference sequence). CDR3 bases: TGTGCCACCAGCGTCAGGGGGCGCGGAGGCTACACCTTC. Encoded protein: CATSVRGRGGYTF.

This rearrangement joins TRBV10-3 to TRBJ2-7; 9 nucleotides agree with TRBD2. The CDR3 has 14 amino acids. CDR1 and CDR2 from the germline V gene are ENHRY and SYGVKD. V dropped 2 bases and J dropped 6; count of bases not matched to a gene: 5. As DNA, the CDR3 is TGTGCCATCAGTGAGGCGGGGGGGCCCTCCGAGCAGTACTTC. Its protein product is CAISEAGGPSEQYF.

V usage is TRBV5-1 and J usage is TRBJ2-5; tentatively, D is TRBD1 (5 bases). V was clipped by 4 bases and J by 4 bases, with 11 bases between them. The CDR3 has 13 residues. CDR1 SGHRS and CDR2 YFSETQ come from the germline V gene. The CDR3 sequence: CASSLRRGETQYF. CDR3 DNA: TGCGCCAGCAGCCTACGAAGGGGAGAGACCCAGTACTTC.

The chain is built from TRBV30 and TRBJ1-1; D not certain. The germline V gene has CDR1 GTSNPN and CDR2 SVGIG (reference sequence). The CDR3 contains 13 residues. V gave up 0 bases and J gave up 5 bases, with 10 bases separating them. The CDR3 region has the DNA TGTGCCTGGAGTGTAGAAAGGGTGACTGAAGCTTTCTTT. Its translation: CAWSVERVTEAFF.

The rearrangement joins TRBV6-4 to TRBJ1-4; D is unclear. CDR3 length: 14 residues. Trimming stripped 2 bases from V and 8 bases from J, with 12 bases between. Germline V lookup: CDR1 MRHNA, CDR2 SNTAGT. CDR3 bases: TGTGCCAGCAGTGACGATGGTAAGAGGGAAAAACTGTTTTTT. As protein: CASSDDGKREKLFF.

The gene calls are TRBV11-1 and TRBJ2-2, with unresolved D. The CDR3 consists of 14 residues. V shed 1 base and J shed 2 bases, with 5 bases lying between them. Germline CDR1 is SGHAT and CDR2 is FQDESV (reference sequence). This CDR3 is CASSLVENTGELFF. The CDR3 DNA follows: TGTGCCAGCAGCTTAGTGGAAAACACCGGGGAGCTGTTTTTT.

The J gene is TRBJ2-5, the V gene TRBV5-4, with 7 bases that match TRBD1. Near its end, the DNA agrees better with TRBJ2-7, so the J call may be wrong. The V gene's germline CDR1 is SGHNT and CDR2 YYREEE (reference sequence). The CDR3 is made up of 17 amino acids. This chain's CDR3 is CASSLGLGGGIVSEQYF. CDR3 in DNA: TGTGCCAGCAGCTTGGGTCTAGGGGGCGGAATTGTTTCCGAGCAGTACTTC.

V and J are TRBV9 and TRBJ2-7; tentatively, D is TRBD1 (6 bases). The CDR3 totals 13 residues. CDR1 SGDLS and CDR2 YYNGEE come from the germline V gene. V dropped 4 bases and J dropped 7 bases, with 15 bases sitting between them. CDR3 in amino acids: CASSRRGGWEQYF. The CDR3 DNA follows: TGTGCCAGCAGCCGGAGAGGGGGTTGGGAGCAGTACTTC. The full variable domain, completed using reference TRBV9 and TRBJ2-7, is DSGVTQTPKHLITATGQRVTLRCSPRSGDLSVYWYQQSLDQGLQFLIQYYNGEERAKGNILERFSAQQFPDLHSELNLSSLELGDSALYFCASSRRGGWEQYFGPGTRLTVT.

V gene TRBV30 combines with J gene TRBJ2-3; the D gene is possibly TRBD2 (5 bases). CDR1 and CDR2 (germline): GTSNPN, SVGIG (reference sequence). This CDR3 is built from 15 residues. V shed 4 bases and J shed 0 bases, with 14 bases lying between them. The CDR3 nucleotides read TGTGCCTGGAACGGGGAGATCATCAGCACAGATACGCAGTATTTT. Translation: CAWNGEIISTDTQYF.

The J gene is TRBJ1-2, the V gene TRBV4-3; D uncertain. Germline-derived CDR1 and CDR2 are LGHNA and YSLEER. Trimming took off 1 base at V and 8 bases at J, with 8 bases between the two ends. CDR3 length equals 12 residues. The CDR3 is CASSQVSQGYTF. The CDR3, as DNA: TGCGCCAGCAGCCAAGTTTCACAGGGCTACACCTTC.

V and J are TRBV6-5 and TRBJ1-5, with a weak D call TRBD1 (5 bases). This CDR3 comprises 15 residues. V dropped 7 bases and J dropped 2 bases, with 15 bases sitting between them. Germline V lookup: CDR1 MNHEY, CDR2 SVGAGI. DNA for the CDR3: TGTGCCAGCACCAAGTCGTGCAGGGGCAATCAGCCCCAGCATTTT. Amino acids: CASTKSCRGNQPQHF.